These 10 T cell receptor beta chains came from one sample sequenced in a study of shared clonotypes between healthy human individuals. Only in-frame clones appear in the TCRdb table, and some are missing; sequencing was by immunoSEQ multiplex PCR. The repertoire includes roughly 640,000 clones, over 65% of them detected once, and more than 1.5% sits in the top ten. Sample: memory CD4+ T cells sorted from blood. Documented subset: CD45RA-negative fraction. All receptors derive from a woman aged 25 to 39 in good health.

The chain links TRBV6-1 to TRBJ2-7, with D tentatively TRBD2 (6 bases). Germline assignment: CDR1 MNHNS and CDR2 SASEGT. CDR3 size: 13 residues. V lost 2 bases to trimming and J lost 7 bases, with 12 bases between them. DNA for the CDR3: TGTGCCAGCAGTGAACATCGTGGGGGGGAGCAGTACTTC. Protein product: CASSEHRGGEQYF.

Remarks on this clone: Other DNA sequences of this sample code for an identical CDR3. V and J are TRBV5-4 and TRBJ2-3; D uncertain. The germline V gene has CDR1 SGHNT and CDR2 YYREEE (reference sequence). Trimming shortened V by 0 bases and J by 1 base, and 6 bases separated the two germline ends. CDR3 length: 14 residues. As DNA, the CDR3 is TGTGCCAGCAGCTTGGCTGGGGGCACAGATACGCAGTATTTT. Translation gives CASSLAGGTDTQYF.

The V gene is TRBV30, the J gene TRBJ2-3, with a tentative D call TRBD2 (6 bases). V was pared by 0 bases and J by 4 bases, with 20 bases between. There are 17 residues in the CDR3. The germline CDR1 and CDR2 sequences are GTSNPN and SVGIG (reference sequence). In nucleotides, the CDR3 is TGTGCCTGGAGTGTAGGAGGGGCCGCTCGGCCAGCAGATACGCAGTATTTT. Residues: CAWSVGGAARPADTQYF.

This chain uses TRBV6-4 with TRBJ2-1, with D perhaps matching TRBD2 (6 bases). This CDR3 has 15 residues. The germline V gene has CDR1 MRHNA and CDR2 SNTAGT. Trimming left V 10 bases short and J 4 bases short, with 20 bases between. This CDR3 reads CATRLAGSPYNEQFF. CDR3 nucleotides: TGTGCCACCCGGCTGGCGGGAAGTCCTTACAATGAGCAGTTCTTC.

The chain uses TRBV11-2 and TRBJ2-5; 9 bases fit TRBD1. V lost 5 bases, J lost 4 bases, and 5 bases stayed unmatched. This CDR3 comprises 14 residues. Germline values: CDR1 SGHAT, CDR2 FQNNGV. CDR3 sequence reads: CASSRDRVGETQYF. For the CDR3, the DNA is TGTGCCAGCAGCCGGGACAGGGTCGGAGAGACCCAGTACTTC.

The chain uses TRBV5-1 and TRBJ2-3; no reliable D call. V was clipped by 5 bases and J by 1 base, with 8 bases between them. CDR1 SGHRS and CDR2 YFSETQ come from the germline V gene. The CDR3 length is 13 residues. CDR3 region: CASRVVGTDTQYF. CDR3 nucleotide sequence: TGCGCCAGCAGAGTGGTTGGCACAGATACGCAGTATTTT.

V is TRBV27 and J is TRBJ1-1, with D possibly being TRBD1 (5 bases). Looked up from germline, CDR1 is MNHEY and CDR2 is SMNVEV (reference sequence). The CDR3 sequence is 11 residues long. The ends were cut back, 8 bases at V and 7 bases at J, with 11 bases in the middle. The CDR3 DNA reads as TGTGCCAGCGGCGGGCAGGGTGAAGCTTTCTTT. It translates to CASGGQGEAFF.

This clone was seen a few times. This chain links TRBV11-2 with TRBJ2-6; D could derive from TRBD1 or TRBD2 (5 bases each). The germline V and J ends were trimmed by 1 base and 0 bases, with 10 bases remaining between them. The CDR3 length is 17 residues. Per the germline V gene, CDR1 is SGHAT and CDR2 is FQNNGV. The CDR3 DNA reads as TGTGCCAGCAGCTTAGCTTCGGGACGCTCTGGGGCCAACGTCCTGACTTTC. It specifies CASSLASGRSGANVLTF.

V gene TRBV10-3 combines with J gene TRBJ2-5; the match to TRBD2 covers 13 bases. The CDR3 runs 17 residues. The junction had 6 bases not matched to a gene; V was cut back by 0 bases and J by 5 bases. The germline V gene has CDR1 ENHRY and CDR2 SYGVKD. CDR3 bases: TGTGCCATCAGTGAGTCGACTAGCGGGAGGATCGGGGAGACCCAGTACTTC. This encodes CAISESTSGRIGETQYF.

This sequence joins TRBV27 and TRBJ2-1; 7 bases align to TRBD1. The V and J ends lost 4 bases and 4 bases, in that order; junction bases with no gene match: 4. CDR1 is MNHEY, CDR2 SMNVEV, per germline (reference sequence). The CDR3 totals 14 residues. For the CDR3, the DNA is TGTGCCAGCAGTTCCGGGACAGTTTACAATGAGCAGTTCTTC. Its protein is CASSSGTVYNEQFF.